This paragraph covers one TCR beta chain sequence. No cognate antigen has been identified for it. There are no base qualities to consult, and no much larger clone falls within one base. Its CDR3 holds 20 amino acids, cysteine through phenylalanine. This entry keeps only the CDR3 DNA: 60 bases, framed from base 1. The junction shows trimming of 5 bases on V and 4 bases on J, and the gene matches do not reach 24 bases of it. Reading the germline V gene gives CDR1 SGHTA and CDR2 FQGTGA. Patients with autoimmune disease history or receiving systemic immunosuppression were excluded from the trial. Peripheral blood for TCR sequencing was drawn from every dose cohort at baseline, at cycle 4 day 1 and at cycle 7 day 1. Samples were obtained from an open-label, multicenter, first-in-human phase I dose-escalation trial of ivuxolimab. Adults with locally advanced or metastatic melanoma, renal cell, hepatocellular, or head and neck squamous cell carcinoma were enrolled in the trial. Before TCR sequencing, CD4+ and CD8+ T cells were separately sorted from peripheral blood.

The sample belongs to a study of OX40 agonist ivuxolimab in advanced cancers. For the study in its entirety: The costimulatory receptor OX40 (CD134) was targeted by ivuxolimab, a fully human IgG2 agonistic monoclonal antibody. Intravenous ivuxolimab was administered to patients every 2 weeks at six dose levels: 0.01, 0.1, 0.3, 1.5, 3 and 10 mg/kg. Among the approximately 50 dose-escalation patients, around 20 had hepatocellular carcinoma, roughly 15 melanoma, 9 renal cell carcinoma and 9 head and neck cancer. In the dose-escalation cohort, around four fifths of patients were male, and the mean age was approximately 60 years with a range of roughly 23 to 79. Prior anti-PD-1, anti-PD-L1 or anti-CTLA-4 therapy was permitted, and about two fifths of dose-escalation patients had received checkpoint inhibitors. Partial responses were achieved by three dose-escalation patients, of whom one had hepatocellular carcinoma and two had cutaneous melanoma. Peripheral TCRbeta sequencing aimed to test whether ivuxolimab altered TCR sequence diversity and caused clonal T-cell expansion. The paper covers the monotherapy dose-escalation part of the phase I ivuxolimab trial, which included N = 52 patients. The investigation overall reported the following: The antigen specificity of the peripheral T cells that underwent clonal expansion was not determined. Low levels of normalized T-cell clonal expansion were also seen in some nonresponding patients. In partial responders in the 0.1-3.0 mg/kg groups, normalized peripheral clonal expansion was found to be among the lowest, especially among CD8+ T cells. Clonal expansion of both CD4+ and CD8+ blood T cells was observed from baseline to week 6 at doses 0.1 to 3.0 mg/kg. After ivuxolimab, expanded clones were on average more numerous among CD8+ T cells than among CD4+ T cells.

Genomic DNA was isolated from the sorted cells so that the TCRbeta CDR3 region could be sequenced. TCRbeta CDR3 regions were sequenced using the immunoSEQ Assay. TCRdb carries this immuneACCESS record with in-frame sequences only. Its versions omit some clonotypes, under half of them owing to an unresolved V gene in the studies checked, with the rest unexplained. The sample contains around 100,000 clones, approximately 89% of them found a single time. The ten largest account for approximately 0.3% of the sample. The source material was CD4+ or CD8+ T cells sorted from blood, sampled in a trial of the OX40 agonist ivuxolimab. The sequence was obtained from an adult with an advanced solid tumor such as melanoma, head and neck, liver or kidney cancer. This receptor chain uses TRBV7-3 and TRBJ2-5; TRBD1 agrees with 8 junctional bases. The DNA is as follows: TGTGCCAGCAGCCGACAGGCTCTGGGTTCAGGGGGCGTCGGCCTAGAGACCCAGTACTTC. Its coded protein is CASSRQALGSGGVGLETQYF.